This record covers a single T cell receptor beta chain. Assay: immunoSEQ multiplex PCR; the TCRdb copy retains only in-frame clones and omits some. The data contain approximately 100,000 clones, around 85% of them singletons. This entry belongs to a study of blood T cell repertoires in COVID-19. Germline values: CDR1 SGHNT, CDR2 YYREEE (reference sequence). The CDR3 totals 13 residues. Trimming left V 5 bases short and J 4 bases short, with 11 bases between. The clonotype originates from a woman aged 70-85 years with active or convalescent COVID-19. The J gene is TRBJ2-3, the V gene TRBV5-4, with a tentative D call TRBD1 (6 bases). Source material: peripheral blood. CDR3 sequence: CASRLGAADTQYF. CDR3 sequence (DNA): TGTGCCAGCAGGCTGGGGGCTGCAGATACGCAGTATTTT.